This T cell receptor (beta chain) was found in a study of a mutant IDH1 vaccine in newly diagnosed glioma. About the research overall: The earlier regimen, radiotherapy, temozolomide, or both, was most often both.

Findings of the study overall: Of the patients, 93.3% had vaccine-induced immune responses. Seemingly, top peripheral T cell clonotype changes bore no relation to pseudoprogression.

Time point in this sample: week 23, last vaccination. One vaccine dose held 300 ug of mutant IDH1 20-mer peptide and came with topical imiquimod. The CDR3 contains 17 residues. V lost 2 bases and J lost 2; bases outside the gene matches: 6. Per germline, CDR1 MGHRA and CDR2 YSYEKL. Using immunoSEQ multiplex PCR, the repertoire was profiled, and TCRdb retains in-frame clones only, with some absent. The sample consists of around 85,000 clones, roughly 85% of them appearing once. Note on this clone: No antigen is known for it.

The source of this sequence is a man aged 25-40 years with glioma. Some clones in this sample may be carry-over from other donors' samples. This material consisted of PBMCs, taken from a glioma patient whose treatment included an IDH1 peptide vaccine. This sequence joins TRBV4-1 and TRBJ1-5, with 10 bases lining up with TRBD1. The CDR3 loop reads CASSQTRQGAGNQPQHF. CDR3 sequence (DNA): TGCGCCAGCAGCCAAACCCGACAGGGGGCCGGCAATCAGCCCCAGCATTTT.